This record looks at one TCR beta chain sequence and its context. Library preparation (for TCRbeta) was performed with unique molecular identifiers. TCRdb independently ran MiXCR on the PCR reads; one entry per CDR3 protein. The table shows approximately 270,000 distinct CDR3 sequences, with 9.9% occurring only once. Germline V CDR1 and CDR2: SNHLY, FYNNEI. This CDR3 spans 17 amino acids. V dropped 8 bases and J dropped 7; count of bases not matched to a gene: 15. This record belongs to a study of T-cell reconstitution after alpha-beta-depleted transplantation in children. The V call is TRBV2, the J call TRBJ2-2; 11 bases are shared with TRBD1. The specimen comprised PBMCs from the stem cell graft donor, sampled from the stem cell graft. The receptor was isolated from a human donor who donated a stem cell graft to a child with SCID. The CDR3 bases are TGTGCCAGCCGAGGGCCGACGGGACAGGGGGTGATCGGGGAGCTGTTTTTT. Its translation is CASRGPTGQGVIGELFF.